The rows below give T cell receptor beta chains drawn from one sample of a study of human T cells and chemical hapten exposure. Each CDR3 protein gets one entry after TCRdb re-called the RACE reads with MiXCR. The top ten clones hold 2% to 2.5% of a sample with 150,000 to 200,000 distinct CDR3 sequences, about 25% of them seen once. The sequencing here drew on whole blood, taken in connection with sensitization to the hapten diphenylcyclopropenone (DPC). These TCRs come from a woman in her thirties or forties with alopecia areata. Some clones in this sample may be carry-over from other donors' samples. The CDR3 runs from the conserved cysteine through the conserved F or W. D genes are given only for firm matches. Rows may omit the clone size; those that give it use once, few, many or a size class.

D gene: NA; J gene: TRBJ1-5; clone size: NA; V gene: TRBV6-2/TRBV6-3; CDR3 protein: CASRGYVQPQHF; CDR3 DNA: TGTGCCAGCAGAGGGTATGTTCAGCCCCAGCATTTT
D gene: NA; J gene: TRBJ2-4; clone size: NA; V gene: TRBV5-1; CDR3 protein: CASSSSTKNIQYF; CDR3 DNA: TGCGCCAGCAGCTCTAGTACCAAAAACATTCAGTACTTC
D gene: TRBD1; J gene: TRBJ2-3; clone size: NA; V gene: TRBV5-4; CDR3 protein: CASSFGTGVITDTQYF; CDR3 DNA: TGTGCCAGCAGCTTTGGGACAGGGGTCATCACAGATACGCAGTATTTT
D gene: NA; J gene: TRBJ2-5; clone size: NA; V gene: TRBV7-8; CDR3 protein: CASSPRDGTFQETQYF; CDR3 DNA: TGTGCCAGCAGCCCCCGGGACGGCACTTTCCAAGAGACCCAGTACTTC
D gene: TRBD1; J gene: TRBJ2-6; clone size: NA; V gene: TRBV29-1; CDR3 protein: CSVTKLTGESVLTF; CDR3 DNA: TGCAGCGTTACTAAGCTTACAGGGGAGAGCGTCCTGACTTTC
D gene: TRBD2; J gene: TRBJ2-3; clone size: NA; V gene: TRBV29-1; CDR3 protein: CSEGLAGESTDTQYF; CDR3 DNA: TGCAGCGAGGGACTAGCGGGAGAGAGCACAGATACGCAGTATTTT
D gene: NA; J gene: TRBJ2-5; clone size: NA; V gene: TRBV24-1; CDR3 protein: CATSDHRASQTQYF; CDR3 DNA: TGTGCCACCAGTGACCACCGGGCCTCCCAGACCCAGTACTTC
D gene: TRBD1; J gene: TRBJ2-1; clone size: NA; V gene: TRBV18; CDR3 protein: CASSQMTGGSGEQFF; CDR3 DNA: TGTGCCAGCTCACAAATGACAGGGGGCTCCGGTGAGCAGTTCTTC
D gene: NA; J gene: TRBJ1-5; clone size: NA; V gene: TRBV4-2; CDR3 protein: CASSQGRVDQPQHF; CDR3 DNA: TGTGCCAGCAGCCAAGGGAGGGTTGACCAGCCCCAGCATTTT
D gene: NA; J gene: TRBJ1-2; clone size: NA; V gene: TRBV28; CDR3 protein: CASSLYGTPANGYTF; CDR3 DNA: TGTGCCAGCAGTTTATATGGAACTCCGGCCAATGGCTACACCTTC
D gene: NA; J gene: TRBJ2-1; clone size: few; V gene: TRBV10-3; CDR3 protein: CATGAGALYNEQFF; CDR3 DNA: TGTGCCACGGGTGCCGGCGCCTTATACAATGAGCAGTTCTTC
D gene: NA; J gene: TRBJ1-1; clone size: few; V gene: TRBV25-1; CDR3 protein: CASSLRGELAEAFF; CDR3 DNA: TGTGCCAGCAGCCTCAGGGGCGAATTGGCTGAAGCTTTCTTT
D gene: NA; J gene: TRBJ2-3; clone size: few; V gene: TRBV13; CDR3 protein: CASRRLGGTDTQYF; CDR3 DNA: TGTGCCAGCAGACGGCTAGGGGGCACAGATACGCAGTATTTT
D gene: TRBD1; J gene: TRBJ1-5; clone size: NA; V gene: TRBV6-2/TRBV6-3; CDR3 protein: CASSTGDRLNQPQHF; CDR3 DNA: TGTGCCAGCAGTACCGGGGACAGACTCAATCAGCCCCAGCATTTT
D gene: NA; J gene: TRBJ2-2; clone size: few; V gene: TRBV29-1; CDR3 protein: CSVGQVGSPGELFF; CDR3 DNA: TGCAGCGTTGGACAGGTCGGCTCCCCCGGGGAGCTGTTTTTT
D gene: TRBD1; J gene: TRBJ1-2; clone size: many; V gene: TRBV28; CDR3 protein: CASSFQGAIYGYTF; CDR3 DNA: TGTGCCAGCAGTTTTCAGGGGGCTATCTATGGCTACACCTTC
D gene: NA; J gene: TRBJ2-6; clone size: many; V gene: TRBV7-2; CDR3 protein: CASSLDFSGANVLTF; CDR3 DNA: TGTGCCAGCAGCTTAGACTTTTCTGGGGCCAACGTCCTGACTTTC
D gene: NA; J gene: TRBJ1-6; clone size: few; V gene: TRBV7-2; CDR3 protein: CASSSQVLTSPLHF; CDR3 DNA: TGTGCCAGCAGCTCCCAGGTTTTAACTTCACCCCTCCACTTT
D gene: NA; J gene: TRBJ1-1; clone size: NA; V gene: TRBV10-3; CDR3 protein: CAISESFENTEAFF; CDR3 DNA: TGTGCCATCAGTGAGTCTTTCGAGAACACTGAAGCTTTCTTT
D gene: TRBD2; J gene: TRBJ2-2; clone size: NA; V gene: TRBV6-5; CDR3 protein: CASSQRETGELFF; CDR3 DNA: TGTGCCAGCAGCCAGCGGGAGACCGGGGAGCTGTTTTTT
D gene: TRBD1; J gene: TRBJ1-5; clone size: few; V gene: TRBV10-3; CDR3 protein: CAIQGVGNQPQHF; CDR3 DNA: TGTGCCATCCAGGGGGTGGGAAATCAGCCCCAGCATTTT
D gene: NA; J gene: TRBJ2-6; clone size: many; V gene: TRBV11-1; CDR3 protein: CASSSQGSGANVLTF; CDR3 DNA: TGTGCCAGCAGCTCCCAGGGCTCTGGGGCCAACGTCCTGACTTTC
D gene: TRBD1; J gene: TRBJ1-2; clone size: few; V gene: TRBV6-2/TRBV6-3; CDR3 protein: CASGRTGNYGYTF; CDR3 DNA: TGTGCCAGCGGGAGGACAGGGAACTATGGCTACACCTTC
D gene: NA; J gene: TRBJ2-2; clone size: NA; V gene: TRBV7-2; CDR3 protein: CASSQGRAYTGELFF; CDR3 DNA: TGTGCCAGCAGCCAAGGCCGGGCCTACACCGGGGAGCTGTTTTTT
D gene: TRBD1; J gene: TRBJ1-1; clone size: NA; V gene: TRBV29-1; CDR3 protein: CSVQGVGTEAFF; CDR3 DNA: TGCAGCGTGCAGGGGGTTGGCACTGAAGCTTTCTTT
D gene: NA; J gene: TRBJ2-6; clone size: many; V gene: TRBV29-1; CDR3 protein: CSVEDRPYSGANVLTF; CDR3 DNA: TGCAGCGTTGAGGACAGACCGTACTCTGGGGCCAACGTCCTGACTTTC
D gene: NA; J gene: TRBJ2-4; clone size: NA; V gene: TRBV11-2; CDR3 protein: CASSLSGILSDIQYF; CDR3 DNA: TGTGCCAGCAGCTTATCGGGGATCCTTTCAGACATTCAGTACTTC
D gene: NA; J gene: TRBJ2-3; clone size: NA; V gene: TRBV27; CDR3 protein: CASSLLLSDTQYF; CDR3 DNA: TGTGCCAGCAGTTTATTGTTATCCGATACGCAGTATTTT
D gene: NA; J gene: TRBJ2-2; clone size: few; V gene: TRBV4-3; CDR3 protein: CASSQGARATGELFF; CDR3 DNA: TGCGCCAGCAGCCAGGGGGCGCGAGCCACCGGGGAGCTGTTTTTT
D gene: TRBD1; J gene: TRBJ2-2; clone size: NA; V gene: TRBV25-1; CDR3 protein: CASSDDRRGPGELFF; CDR3 DNA: TGTGCCAGCAGTGACGATCGAAGGGGGCCCGGGGAGCTGTTTTTT
D gene: TRBD2; J gene: TRBJ2-4; clone size: NA; V gene: TRBV9; CDR3 protein: CASSVAAGRGAGNIQYF; CDR3 DNA: TGTGCCAGCAGCGTAGCGGCCGGGAGGGGGGCAGGAAACATTCAGTACTTC
D gene: NA; J gene: TRBJ1-2; clone size: NA; V gene: TRBV7-9; CDR3 protein: CASSSANGYTF; CDR3 DNA: TGTGCCAGCAGCTCCGCTAATGGCTACACCTTC
D gene: TRBD2; J gene: TRBJ2-3; clone size: NA; V gene: TRBV7-9; CDR3 protein: CASSLVVSASGKVTDTQYF; CDR3 DNA: TGTGCCAGCAGCTTAGTGGTGTCGGCTAGCGGGAAAGTGACAGATACGCAGTATTTT
D gene: NA; J gene: TRBJ2-3; clone size: NA; V gene: TRBV7-8; CDR3 protein: CASSVLPGTRPDTQYF; CDR3 DNA: TGTGCCAGCAGCGTCTTACCCGGGACCCGACCGGATACGCAGTATTTT
D gene: NA; J gene: TRBJ1-4; clone size: NA; V gene: TRBV6-6; CDR3 protein: CASSYSKQGYEKLFF; CDR3 DNA: TGTGCCAGCAGTTACTCGAAACAGGGATATGAAAAACTGTTTTTT
D gene: TRBD1; J gene: TRBJ2-7; clone size: many; V gene: TRBV18; CDR3 protein: CASSLYEGQGSANEQYF; CDR3 DNA: TGTGCCAGCTCACTGTACGAGGGACAGGGCTCGGCTAACGAGCAGTACTTC
D gene: NA; J gene: TRBJ1-1; clone size: NA; V gene: TRBV3-1; CDR3 protein: CASSQDLRGAEAFF; CDR3 DNA: TGTGCCAGCAGCCAAGATTTGAGGGGGGCTGAAGCTTTCTTT
D gene: NA; J gene: TRBJ2-7; clone size: NA; V gene: TRBV11-2; CDR3 protein: CASSLSFGTGTYEQYF; CDR3 DNA: TGTGCCAGCAGCTTAAGTTTCGGGACCGGCACTTACGAGCAGTACTTC
D gene: NA; J gene: TRBJ2-3; clone size: NA; V gene: TRBV7-2; CDR3 protein: CASSLPDTQYF; CDR3 DNA: TGTGCCAGCAGCTTACCAGATACGCAGTATTTT
D gene: NA; J gene: TRBJ1-2; clone size: few; V gene: TRBV7-9; CDR3 protein: CASSPGQIAYGYTF; CDR3 DNA: TGTGCCAGCAGCCCTGGACAGATAGCCTATGGCTACACCTTC
D gene: NA; J gene: TRBJ2-1; clone size: few; V gene: TRBV6-2/TRBV6-3; CDR3 protein: CASSYTGRGNEQFF; CDR3 DNA: TGTGCCAGCAGTTACACAGGTCGGGGGAATGAGCAGTTCTTC
D gene: TRBD1; J gene: TRBJ2-3; clone size: NA; V gene: TRBV4-3; CDR3 protein: CASSRNYGQVRTDTQYF; CDR3 DNA: TGCGCCAGCAGTCGAAATTACGGACAGGTCCGCACAGATACGCAGTATTTT
D gene: NA; J gene: TRBJ1-4; clone size: few; V gene: TRBV29-1; CDR3 protein: CSVAVTATNEKLFF; CDR3 DNA: TGCAGCGTTGCGGTTACAGCAACTAATGAAAAACTGTTTTTT
D gene: TRBD2; J gene: TRBJ2-1; clone size: many; V gene: TRBV12-5; CDR3 protein: CASGGLGLDEQFF; CDR3 DNA: TGTGCTAGTGGTGGACTAGGTCTCGATGAGCAGTTCTTC
D gene: NA; J gene: TRBJ2-3; clone size: few; V gene: TRBV7-9; CDR3 protein: CASSLTLVTDTQYF; CDR3 DNA: TGTGCCAGCAGCTTAACGTTGGTCACAGATACGCAGTATTTT
D gene: TRBD1; J gene: TRBJ2-2; clone size: NA; V gene: TRBV5-1; CDR3 protein: CASSWTGTRATGELFF; CDR3 DNA: TGCGCCAGCAGCTGGACAGGGACTCGTGCGACCGGGGAGCTGTTTTTT
D gene: NA; J gene: TRBJ1-1; clone size: NA; V gene: TRBV27; CDR3 protein: CASSSAYVYTEAFF; CDR3 DNA: TGTGCCAGCAGTTCCGCTTACGTCTACACTGAAGCTTTCTTT
D gene: TRBD2; J gene: TRBJ2-1; clone size: many; V gene: TRBV3-1; CDR3 protein: CASSQSQAGGWDEQFF; CDR3 DNA: TGTGCCAGCAGCCAATCTCAAGCGGGAGGGTGGGATGAGCAGTTCTTC
D gene: NA; J gene: TRBJ2-7; clone size: NA; V gene: TRBV20-1; CDR3 protein: CSAFIDRNYEQYF; CDR3 DNA: TGCAGTGCCTTTATAGACAGGAACTACGAGCAGTACTTC
D gene: NA; J gene: TRBJ2-4; clone size: NA; V gene: TRBV29-1; CDR3 protein: CSVSHPDPSGDIQYF; CDR3 DNA: TGCAGCGTGTCCCACCCCGATCCCTCCGGGGACATTCAGTACTTC
D gene: NA; J gene: TRBJ1-1; clone size: few; V gene: TRBV7-3; CDR3 protein: CASSLGGQEAFF; CDR3 DNA: TGTGCCAGCAGCTTAGGGGGGCAAGAAGCTTTCTTT
D gene: NA; J gene: TRBJ2-1; clone size: few; V gene: TRBV27; CDR3 protein: CASSYSGGAEKFF; CDR3 DNA: TGTGCCAGCAGTTATAGTGGCGGCGCCGAGAAGTTCTTC
D gene: NA; J gene: TRBJ2-7; clone size: few; V gene: TRBV5-1; CDR3 protein: CASSSRRDSYEQYF; CDR3 DNA: TGCGCCAGCAGCTCACGACGGGATTCCTACGAGCAGTACTTC
D gene: TRBD2; J gene: TRBJ2-1; clone size: many; V gene: TRBV20-1; CDR3 protein: CSAPGLAGGPKNEQFF; CDR3 DNA: TGCAGTGCTCCGGGACTAGCGGGAGGGCCGAAAAATGAGCAGTTCTTC
D gene: NA; J gene: TRBJ2-6; clone size: NA; V gene: TRBV6-5; CDR3 protein: CASTPVGGHSGANVLTF; CDR3 DNA: TGTGCCAGCACCCCTGTGGGCGGCCACTCTGGGGCCAACGTCCTGACTTTC
D gene: TRBD1; J gene: TRBJ1-2; clone size: few; V gene: TRBV29-1; CDR3 protein: CSGRTGLCYGYTF; CDR3 DNA: TGCAGCGGCCGGACAGGGCTTTGCTATGGCTACACCTTC